The sequence of this TCR beta chain was determined in a study of T cell changes during pregnancy in multiple sclerosis (dated 2019 in TCRdb). Background on the whole study: The study examined how the T cell repertoire changed over the course of pregnancy in women with multiple sclerosis.

To prepare the library, the immunoSEQ multiplex PCR assay was applied. Not all clones reach the TCRdb copy of this immuneACCESS table, which keeps in-frame sequences only. Checked studies attribute under half of the gap to unresolved V genes and leave the rest unexplained. This sample gives over 75,000 clones in total; around 92% of them show up just once. The ten largest clones capture around 2.7% of the sample. Notes on this clone: Its antigen is not yet known. The record has no base qualities; no much larger clone is one base away.

Spanning cysteine to phenylalanine, the CDR3 consists of 20 amino acids. The retained sequence is limited to the CDR3, 60 bases, with the frame set at the first base. Taken from the germline V gene, the CDR1 and CDR2 loops are SGHRS and YFSETQ. The germline V end is reduced by 4 bases and the J end by 0 bases; junction bases left unmatched: 11. Here the chain combines TRBV5-1 and TRBJ2-1, and 15 junction bases match TRBD2. The origin of this receptor is a female donor with multiple sclerosis, enrolled in a pregnancy study. The sequencing used peripheral blood, collected in the first trimester of pregnancy. The bases are TGCGCCAGCAGCCGCACCGCCGGACTAGCGGGAGGGAGCTCCTACAATGAGCAGTTCTTC. It translates to CASSRTAGLAGGSSYNEQFF.